These T cell receptor beta chains were read from a single sample in a study of shared clonotypes between healthy human individuals. The data were produced by immunoSEQ multiplex PCR, yet TCRdb's version contains in-frame clones alone and is incomplete. The sample includes more than 400,000 clones, about 72% of them seen just once. The specimen was PBMCs. Every receptor here comes from a woman aged 40 to 55 in good health. Some clones in this sample may be carry-over from other donors' samples. Each CDR3 is given with its conserved first and last residue. The D gene is left open where the match is weak. A clone size is listed for some rows: how often the clone was seen (once, few, many), or a class if it is expanded.

once TRBJ1-1 TRBV11-2 . CASSLDVVNTEAFF TGTGCCAGCAGCTTAGACGTCGTGAACACTGAAGCTTTCTTT
. TRBJ2-1 TRBV7-9 . CASSSPSTGGEQFF TGTGCCAGCAGCTCCCCCTCGACTGGTGGTGAGCAGTTCTTC
. TRBJ1-4 TRBV6-6 TRBD1 CASSYGWDRTNEKLFF TGTGCCAGCAGTTACGGGTGGGACAGAACTAATGAAAAACTGTTTTTT
. TRBJ1-4 TRBV28 . CASSPPQGANEKLFF TGTGCCAGCAGTCCCCCACAGGGTGCTAATGAAAAACTGTTTTTT
. TRBJ1-1 TRBV6-5 TRBD1 CASSTGGVRAEAFF TGTGCCAGCAGTACAGGGGGGGTTAGGGCTGAAGCTTTCTTT
. TRBJ2-2 TRBV6-1 TRBD1 CASSGRDRAPTGELFF TGTGCCAGCAGTGGCCGGGACAGGGCCCCCACCGGGGAGCTGTTTTTT
once TRBJ2-5 TRBV28 TRBD2 CASRGLATFVEQYF TGTGCCAGCAGAGGACTAGCCACATTTGTTGAGCAGTACTTC
. TRBJ1-6 TRBV30 TRBD1 CAWTGGQDNSPLHF TGTGCCTGGACCGGGGGACAGGACAATTCACCCCTCCACTTT
. TRBJ2-3 TRBV2 TRBD2 CASIEREGSDTQYF TGTGCCAGCATTGAGCGGGAGGGATCAGATACGCAGTATTTT
. TRBJ2-7 TRBV11-2 . CASSLRGTKVLYEQYF TGTGCCAGCAGCTTAAGGGGGACTAAAGTCCTCTACGAGCAGTACTTC
. TRBJ1-1 TRBV29-1 . CSVEVGQGLSEAFF TGCAGCGTTGAGGTGGGGCAGGGGCTCTCTGAAGCTTTCTTT
. TRBJ2-1 TRBV28 . CASTKASYNEQFF TGTGCCAGCACCAAGGCCTCCTACAATGAGCAGTTCTTC
. TRBJ1-3 TRBV7-3 . CASSLTKLETDGNTIYF TGTGCCAGCAGCTTAACGAAATTGGAGACAGACGGAAACACCATATATTTT
many TRBJ2-2 TRBV7-2 . CASSSYSAGELFF TGTGCCAGCAGCTCTTATTCCGCCGGGGAGCTGTTTTTT
. TRBJ2-7 TRBV10-3 . CAISDGAGGNHEQYF TGTGCCATCAGTGACGGGGCAGGGGGGAACCACGAGCAGTACTTC
. TRBJ2-1 TRBV10-2 . CASSESRSSAYNEQFF TGCGCCAGCAGTGAGTCGCGGTCTAGCGCCTACAATGAGCAGTTCTTC
. TRBJ2-6 TRBV29-1 . CSIANSSGANVLTF TGCAGCATCGCCAATAGCTCTGGGGCCAACGTCCTGACTTTC
. TRBJ2-3 TRBV7-9 TRBD2 CASSRTSGATDTQYF TGTGCCAGCAGCCGGACTAGCGGGGCCACAGATACGCAGTATTTT
. TRBJ1-4 TRBV5-1 . CASSLTPVERLFF TGCGCCAGCAGCTTAACACCGGTTGAGAGACTGTTTTTT
. TRBJ1-2 TRBV5-6 . CASSPTRGSYGYTF TGTGCCAGCAGCCCTACCCGGGGAAGCTATGGCTACACCTTC
. TRBJ2-5 TRBV2 TRBD2 CATRVGAGVETQYF TGTGCCACCAGAGTAGGAGCGGGGGTAGAGACCCAGTACTTC
few TRBJ2-1 TRBV4-1 TRBD2 CASSQDSPSGIPGEQFF TGCGCCAGCAGCCAAGATTCGCCTAGCGGGATCCCCGGGGAGCAGTTCTTC
. TRBJ2-7 TRBV7-8 TRBD1 CASSLGQFNEQYF TGTGCCAGCAGCTTGGGACAGTTCAACGAGCAGTACTTC
. TRBJ2-2 TRBV6-1 . CASSEGYNTGELFF TGTGCCAGCAGTGAGGGCTACAACACCGGGGAGCTGTTTTTT
many TRBJ2-7 TRBV28 . CASSFIFPGRPRSYEQYF TGTGCCAGCAGTTTTATATTCCCCGGGCGGCCCCGCTCCTACGAGCAGTACTTC
. TRBJ1-1 TRBV30 . CAWSSGRRTEAFF TGTGCCTGGAGTTCGGGGAGGAGGACTGAAGCTTTCTTT
. TRBJ1-1 TRBV10-3 . CAISRTENTEAFF TGTGCCATCAGCCGGACAGAGAACACTGAAGCTTTCTTT
. TRBJ2-3 TRBV18 TRBD1 CASSPRQGRTDTQYF TGTGCCAGCTCACCCCGACAGGGACGCACAGATACGCAGTATTTT
. TRBJ2-2 TRBV15 . CATSRDLSDIITGELFF TGTGCCACCAGCAGAGATCTAAGCGACATTATTACCGGGGAGCTGTTTTTT
. TRBJ2-1 TRBV7-3 TRBD1 CASSFSGTGYNEQFF TGTGCCAGCAGCTTTTCCGGGACAGGCTACAATGAGCAGTTCTTC
. TRBJ2-7 TRBV1 . CTSSLPVSGTSYEQYF TGCACCAGCAGCCTACCCGTTTCGGGGACTTCTTACGAGCAGTACTTC
. TRBJ2-2 TRBV9 TRBD2 CASSPRTSGNTGELFF TGTGCCAGCAGCCCGAGGACTAGCGGGAACACCGGGGAGCTGTTTTTT
. TRBJ1-4 TRBV2 . CASIRGGTNEKLFF TGTGCCAGCATACGGGGCGGAACTAATGAAAAACTGTTTTTT
. TRBJ1-1 TRBV7-9 . CASSRTGQRMNTEAFF TGTGCCAGCAGTAGAACAGGTCAGAGAATGAACACTGAAGCTTTCTTT
. TRBJ2-7 TRBV15 TRBD2 CATSSSGAGVSPEQYF TGTGCCACCAGCAGCTCAGGAGCGGGAGTAAGTCCCGAGCAGTACTTC
. TRBJ2-1 TRBV11-2 . CASSSPGRYNEQFF TGTGCCAGCAGCTCGCCCGGAAGATACAATGAGCAGTTCTTC
. TRBJ2-7 TRBV5-1 TRBD1 CASREGQGGYEQYF TGCGCCAGCAGGGAGGGACAGGGGGGCTACGAGCAGTACTTC
. TRBJ2-3 TRBV5-4 TRBD2 CASSFSPLAGSTDTQYF TGTGCCAGCAGCTTCTCCCCACTAGCGGGGAGCACAGATACGCAGTATTTT
. TRBJ2-7 TRBV18 . CASSPPWSDRMRNEQYF TGTGCCAGCTCACCACCTTGGTCCGATCGCATGAGGAACGAGCAGTACTTC
. TRBJ2-2 TRBV9 . CASSVDPSLGELFF TGTGCCAGCAGCGTAGATCCTAGCCTCGGGGAGCTGTTTTTT
. TRBJ2-3 TRBV7-3 TRBD2 CASSLRPGLAGGRTDTQYF TGTGCCAGCAGCTTAAGGCCGGGACTAGCGGGAGGACGCACAGATACGCAGTATTTT
. TRBJ2-1 TRBV2 . CASSEGTVSYNEQFF TGTGCCAGCAGTGAAGGGACGGTCTCCTACAATGAGCAGTTCTTC
. TRBJ2-1 TRBV19 . CASSIQGPYYNEQFF TGTGCCAGTAGTATCCAGGGGCCCTACTACAATGAGCAGTTCTTC
. TRBJ1-4 TRBV28 TRBD1 CASSLRQGYEKLFF TGTGCCAGCAGTTTACGACAGGGGTATGAAAAACTGTTTTTT
. TRBJ2-7 TRBV4-2 . CASSQDRDSPSYEQYF TGTGCCAGCAGCCAAGACCGGGACTCTCCTTCCTACGAGCAGTACTTC
once TRBJ2-3 TRBV29-1 . CSVEQVSEDTQYF TGCAGCGTGGAACAGGTCTCTGAAGATACGCAGTATTTT
. TRBJ1-2 TRBV19 TRBD1 CASSIDGQGVGYTF TGTGCCAGTAGTATAGATGGACAGGGGGTCGGCTACACCTTC
. TRBJ2-1 TRBV2 . CASSEEGPYNEQFF TGTGCCAGCAGTGAAGAGGGGCCATACAATGAGCAGTTCTTC
. TRBJ2-4 TRBV6-5 TRBD2 CASRTSGRNIQYF TGTGCCAGCAGAACTAGCGGGAGGAACATTCAGTACTTC
. TRBJ2-7 TRBV4-2 . CASSQDWGKNSYEQYF TGTGCCAGCAGCCAAGATTGGGGAAAAAACTCCTACGAGCAGTACTTC
. TRBJ2-1 TRBV5-1 . CASSLAAASLYNEQFF TGCGCCAGCAGCTTGGCCGCAGCGTCCCTTTACAATGAGCAGTTCTTC
. TRBJ2-1 TRBV7-2 TRBD2 CASSLNSASGRSYNEQFF TGTGCCAGCAGCTTAAATTCGGCTAGCGGGAGATCCTACAATGAGCAGTTCTTC
. TRBJ2-7 TRBV4-2 TRBD2 CASSQDFAPIAGSSYEQYF TGTGCCAGCAGCCAAGATTTCGCCCCGATAGCGGGTAGCTCCTACGAGCAGTACTTC
. TRBJ1-2 TRBV19 TRBD1 CASSKGQGVGYGYTF TGTGCCAGTAGTAAGGGACAGGGGGTCGGTTATGGCTACACCTTC
. TRBJ2-1 TRBV5-1 . CASSLETGYNEQFF TGCGCCAGCAGCTTGGAGACTGGTTACAATGAGCAGTTCTTC